The 24 T cell receptor beta chains reported below all come from one sample, sequenced in a study of cytomegalovirus exposure and HLA in healthy donors. PCR was performed using 60 Vbeta and 13 Jbeta primers. Clones were read by immunoSEQ multiplex PCR, and TCRdb kept only the in-frame ones, dropping some. The data hold under 110,000 clones, with roughly 70% observed a single time. The specimen was PBMCs. The source of these receptors is a male donor in good health and CMV-seropositive.

The gene calls are TRBV7-2 and TRBJ2-3; weak D call: TRBD1 (5 bases). Trimming removed 2 bases at V and 0 bases at J, with 12 bases between. CDR3 length: 16 residues. The germline V gene encodes CDR1 SGHTA and CDR2 FQGNSA. CDR3 sequence reads: CASSLSPGFSTDTQYF. The CDR3 DNA is TGTGCCAGCAGCTTATCCCCAGGGTTTAGCACAGATACGCAGTATTTT. The full variable domain, its missing parts supplied by reference TRBV7-2 and TRBJ2-3, is GAGVSQSPSNKVTEKGKDVELRCDPISGHTALYWYRQSLGQGLEFLIYFQGNSAPDKSGLPSDRFSAERTGGSVSTLTIQRTQQEDSAVYLCASSLSPGFSTDTQYFGPGTRLTVL.

Details on this clone: In this CDR3 the conserved last residue, phenylalanine or tryptophan, is missing, so a read error is likely. The DNA is omitted, as the CDR3 cannot be located on it reliably, and the CDR3 follows TCRdb's listing. This chain links TRBV28 with TRBJ1-2; the tabulated D call, TRBD1, remains unverified against the DNA. The germline V gene encodes CDR1 MDHEN and CDR2 SYDVKM. A total of 11 residues make up the CDR3, ends included. The CDR3 spells CASSLYPQGSL.

This clone was seen more than once but under ten times. This chain links TRBV6-5 with TRBJ1-1, with D tentatively TRBD1 (6 bases). CDR3 length equals 14 residues. CDR1 is MNHEY and CDR2 is SVGAGI in the germline V gene. The V end was cut by 7 bases, the J end by 2 bases, with 14 bases between. In DNA form, the CDR3 reads TGTGCCAGCACAACCGGGACACTAAACACTGAAGCTTTCTTT. Amino acids: CASTTGTLNTEAFF.

The chain has TRBV7-8 and TRBJ2-2; D might be TRBD2 (6 bases). This CDR3 contains 15 residues. Germline CDR1 SGHVS, CDR2 FQNEAQ. Trimming pared 5 bases from V and 1 base from J, leaving 11 bases between. As DNA, the CDR3 is TGTGCCAGCAGCAACAAGGGACTGAACACCGGGGAGCTGTTTTTT. Protein product: CASSNKGLNTGELFF.

This chain links TRBV6-6 with TRBJ2-1; perhaps TRBD2 as D (5 bases). Trimming shortened V by 1 base and J by 5 bases, and 12 bases separated the two germline ends. Germline V gene lookup returns CDR1 MNHNY and CDR2 SVGAGI (reference sequence). CDR3 length: 15 residues. The DNA of the CDR3 is TGTGCCAGCAGTTACTTGTCTAGCAGTGACAATGAGCAGTTCTTC. The encoded protein is CASSYLSSSDNEQFF.

Points on this clone: The junction departs from the called germline gene at one end, perhaps through a read error. The genes are TRBV4-3 and TRBJ1-2, with D uncertain. The CDR3 is made up of 14 amino acids. CDR1 LGHNA and CDR2 YSLEER come from the germline V gene. This CDR3 reads CASSQDFQQPPLLF. CDR3 DNA: TGCGCCAGCAGCCAAGATTTTCAACAGCCACCCCTCCTCTTC.

This clone occurred once. This chain links TRBV28 with TRBJ2-3, with TRBD2 identical over 7 bases. The CDR3 sequence is 17 residues long. Per germline, CDR1 MDHEN and CDR2 SYDVKM. The V gene end was trimmed by 3 bases and the J gene end by 2 bases; junction bases not matched to a gene: 11. The CDR3 is CASSFLIASGNTDTQYF. CDR3 DNA: TGTGCCAGCAGTTTTCTTATAGCTAGCGGAAACACAGATACGCAGTATTTT.

The V gene is TRBV7-2, the J gene TRBJ2-6, with TRBD1 matching 7 bases. Trimming cost V 7 bases and J 2 bases; bases outside gene matches: 2. The germline gives CDR1 SGHTA, CDR2 FQGNSA. This CDR3 is built from 14 residues. The CDR3 is CASKGTAGANVLTF. The DNA of the CDR3 is TGTGCCAGCAAAGGGACAGCTGGGGCCAACGTCCTGACTTTC.

The chain uses TRBV9 and TRBJ2-5; 7 bases line up with TRBD1. J lost 7 bases, V lost 3 bases, and 9 bases had no gene match. The CDR3 has 14 residues. Germline V gene sequence: CDR1 SGDLS, CDR2 YYNGEE. The CDR3 nucleotides are TGTGCCAGCAGCGAGGGGGCACCGCAGGGGACCCAGTACTTC. This encodes CASSEGAPQGTQYF.

This clone was seen more than once but under ten times. The chain links TRBV7-9 to TRBJ2-7, with 13 positions matching TRBD2. The CDR3 contains 19 residues. Trimming cost V 5 bases and J 1 base; bases outside gene matches: 14. CDR1 is SEHNR, CDR2 FQNEAQ, per germline (reference sequence). The CDR3 DNA sequence: TGTGCCAGCAGCAAGAGGTCACCGGGACTAGCGGGAAAGTCCTACGAGCAGTACTTC. Its translation: CASSKRSPGLAGKSYEQYF.

This chain links TRBV29-1 with TRBJ2-7, with a possible D match to TRBD1 (5 bases). CDR3 length equals 12 residues. Germline V CDR1 and CDR2: SQVTM, ANQGSEA. V lost 4 bases, J lost 5 bases, and 12 bases lay in between. The CDR3 DNA follows: TGCAGCGTTGCCTCAGGGTCCCACGAGCAGTACTTC. Amino acids: CSVASGSHEQYF.

This chain connects TRBV2 to TRBJ1-1; D is perhaps TRBD1 (5 bases). V gave up 7 bases and J gave up 1 base, with 10 bases separating them. This CDR3 has 13 amino acids. Per the germline V gene, CDR1 is SNHLY and CDR2 is FYNNEI. CDR3 nucleotide sequence: TGTGCCAGCATTAGAGACAGGAACACTGAAGCTTTCTTT. Translation: CASIRDRNTEAFF.

CDR3 protein: CASSHPRGTPNYEQYF. CDR3 DNA sequence: TGTGCCAGCAGCCATCCCAGGGGGACCCCAAACTACGAGCAGTACTTC. The V call is TRBV21-1, the J call TRBJ2-7; the table gives TRBD1 as D, unverified against the DNA. TRBV21-1 is marked as a pseudogene. The CDR3 runs 16 residues.

The rearrangement uses TRBV27 and TRBJ2-7; TRBD1 matches at 7 bases. The CDR3 is 13 residues long. The J segment lost 3 bases and the V segment lost 8 bases, leaving 7 bases of the junction unmatched. Germline V lookup: CDR1 MNHEY, CDR2 SMNVEV (reference sequence). The CDR3 here is CASSSGDSYEQYF. CDR3 sequence (DNA): TGTGCCAGCTCATCCGGGGACAGCTACGAGCAGTACTTC.

V usage is TRBV18 and J usage is TRBJ2-7; unclear D gene. Germline V gives CDR1 KGHSH, CDR2 LQKENI. CDR3 length: 14 amino acids. V gave up 3 bases and J gave up 3 bases, with 12 bases separating them. CDR3 sequence reads: CASSPIDTVYEQYF. The CDR3 DNA is TGTGCCAGCTCACCGATAGACACCGTCTACGAGCAGTACTTC.

The chain is built from TRBV5-8 and TRBJ1-2, with D tentatively TRBD1 (5 bases). The germline V and J ends were trimmed by 1 base and 8 bases, with 18 bases remaining between them. CDR1 SGHTS and CDR2 YDEGEE come from the germline V gene. This CDR3 contains 15 residues. CDR3 nucleotide sequence: TGTGCCAGCAGCTTGATTGTGACAGTGAAAAGGGGCTACACCTTC. Protein sequence: CASSLIVTVKRGYTF.

This clone was seen more than once but under ten times. V and J are TRBV29-1 and TRBJ2-7, with 7 positions matching TRBD2. With 2 bases clipped from V and 5 bases from J, the junction kept 6 bases outside the gene matches. The CDR3 contains 13 residues. Germline V gene lookup returns CDR1 SQVTM and CDR2 ANQGSEA. CDR3 region: CSVESLAAHEQYF. The DNA of the CDR3 is TGCAGCGTTGAAAGTCTAGCGGCCCACGAGCAGTACTTC.

The chain employs TRBV7-3 and TRBJ2-5; 7 nucleotides align to TRBD2. V shed 4 bases, J shed 0 bases, and the junction held 2 bases outside the gene matches. The CDR3 covers 14 residues. CDR1 SGHTA and CDR2 FQGTGA come from the germline V gene. For the CDR3, the DNA is TGTGCCAGCAGCTCCACTAGCGACCAAGAGACCCAGTACTTC. Its protein product is CASSSTSDQETQYF. The entire variable domain, with the rest obtained from reference TRBV7-3 and TRBJ2-5, is as follows: GAGVSQTPSNKVTEKGKYVELRCDPISGHTALYWYRQSLGQGPEFLIYFQGTGAADDSGLPNDRFFAVRPEGSVSTLKIQRTERGDSAVYLCASSSTSDQETQYFGPGTRLLVL.

This rearrangement joins TRBV5-1 to TRBJ2-5; 8 bases are shared with TRBD2. CDR3 length: 16 amino acids. V lost 0 bases and J lost 2; bases outside the gene matches: 6. The germline CDR1 and CDR2 sequences are SGHRS and YFSETQ. The CDR3 nucleotides read TGCGCCAGCAGCTTGGCCGCCGGGGGGGTGCAAGAGACCCAGTACTTC. It translates to CASSLAAGGVQETQYF.

J is TRBJ2-3 and V is TRBV7-8; 13 bases are a match to TRBD2. J lost 6 bases, V lost 6 bases, and 3 bases had no gene match. CDR3 length: 14 residues. Germline loops: CDR1 SGHVS, CDR2 FQNEAQ. CDR3 in amino acids: CASSSTSGGDTQYF. CDR3 DNA: TGTGCCAGCAGTTCGACTAGCGGGGGGGATACGCAGTATTTT.

For this clone: Within the sample, other DNA sequences also encode this same CDR3. The rearrangement joins TRBV4-3 to TRBJ1-4; D call uncertain. The germline V and J ends were trimmed by 1 base and 0 bases, with 6 bases remaining between them. Per germline, CDR1 LGHNA and CDR2 YSLEER. The CDR3 spans 15 residues. The CDR3 DNA reads TGCGCCAGCAGCCAAGTAACAGCAACTAATGAAAAACTGTTTTTT. Translated, it gives CASSQVTATNEKLFF.

This clone was counted once. This chain connects TRBV2 to TRBJ2-7, with TRBD1 identical over 8 bases. V was clipped by 10 bases and J by 6 bases; unmatched bases: 11. The CDR3 spans 13 residues. Germline V gene sequence: CDR1 SNHLY, CDR2 FYNNEI. As DNA, the CDR3 is TGTGCCACCACACCTGCAGGGGGCGCCGAGCAGTACTTC. It codes for CATTPAGGAEQYF. Full variable domain (remainder filled in from reference TRBV2 and TRBJ2-7): EPEVTQTPSHQVTQMGQEVILRCVPISNHLYFYWYRQILGQKVEFLVSFYNNEISEKSEIFDDQFSVERPDGSNFTLKIRSTKLEDSAMYFCATTPAGGAEQYFGPGTRLTVT.

The chain carries TRBV7-2 and TRBJ1-1; the match to TRBD1 covers 9 bases. The CDR3 is made up of 14 amino acids. The germline V gene encodes CDR1 SGHTA and CDR2 FQGNSA. The trim removed 2 bases at V and 4 bases at J, leaving 2 bases unmatched. This CDR3 is CASSLSTGGTEAFF. The CDR3 DNA follows: TGTGCCAGCAGCTTATCGACAGGGGGCACTGAAGCTTTCTTT.

The chain uses TRBV30 and TRBJ2-7; TRBD2 matches at 10 bases. The CDR3 has 15 amino acids. Germline V gene lookup returns CDR1 GTSNPN and CDR2 SVGIG (reference sequence). Trimming removed 1 base from V and 5 bases from J; junction bases left unmatched: 8. CDR3 nucleotide sequence: TGTGCCTGGAGTGAGGGGGCTAGCGGGAGCAACGAGCAGTACTTC. It specifies CAWSEGASGSNEQYF.